This TCR beta chain was retrieved from a study of T cell responses to AZD1222 COVID-19 vaccine. Findings and caveats of the study: Unmutated variant regions are reportedly the target of nearly half of TCRs that are spike-specific.

Concerning this clone: Its antigen is unidentified. The junction shows a germline mismatch at one end, possibly a read error.

Measured with immunoSEQ multiplex PCR; TCRdb has only the in-frame clones, and not every one. The sample yields about 150,000 clones, 70% to 90% seen once. This clonotype originated in an adult in good health. The material sequenced was peripheral blood, taken on day 0 of AZD1222 vaccination.

CDR3 in amino acids: CASSWDGQTILF. The CDR3 DNA sequence: TGTGCCAGCAGTTGGGACGGACAGACGATTCTCTTC. The chain combines TRBV12-3 or TRBV12-4 with TRBJ2-1, with D possibly matching TRBD1 (6 bases). The CDR3 consists of 12 residues.